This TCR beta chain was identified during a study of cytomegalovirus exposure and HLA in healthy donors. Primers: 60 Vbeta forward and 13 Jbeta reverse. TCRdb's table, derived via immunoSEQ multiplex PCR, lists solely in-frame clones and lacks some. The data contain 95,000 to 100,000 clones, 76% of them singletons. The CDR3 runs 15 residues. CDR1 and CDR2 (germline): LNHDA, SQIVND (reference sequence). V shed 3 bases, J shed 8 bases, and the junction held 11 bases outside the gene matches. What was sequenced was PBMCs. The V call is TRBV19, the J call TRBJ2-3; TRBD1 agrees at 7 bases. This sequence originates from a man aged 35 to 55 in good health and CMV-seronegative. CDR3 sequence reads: CASSMWQGDVGTQYF. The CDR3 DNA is TGTGCCAGTAGTATGTGGCAGGGGGATGTCGGTACGCAGTATTTT.